The sequence of this T cell receptor beta chain was determined in a study of cytotoxic CD8 clonotypes in ibrutinib-treated CLL. About the research overall: Partial responders approximately 24, complete 2; around twelve progressed and roughly 14 stayed in remission by median roughly 6 years.

This table comes from immunoSEQ multiplex PCR, and its TCRdb copy is limited to in-frame clones, with some not included. The sample carries around 21,000 clones, less than 80% recorded once. The V gene lost 0 bases and the J gene lost 7 bases, with 12 bases spanning the gap. The germline CDR1 and CDR2 sequences are MNHEY and SMNVEV (reference sequence). There are 14 residues in the CDR3. Findings and caveats of the study: At progression, clonality fell back toward baseline after rising at ibrutinib response.

This clone was seen more than once but under ten times. Its specificity is unknown. The J gene is TRBJ2-5, the V gene TRBV27, with D possibly being TRBD2 (5 bases). Sequenced here: PBMCs, sampled before ibrutinib treatment. The clonotype comes from a human donor with chronic lymphocytic leukemia. CDR3 in DNA: TGTGCCAGCAGTTTATCGGGAGTCTGGGGGACCCAGTACTTC. Its protein is CASSLSGVWGTQYF.